This TCR beta chain emerged from a study of blood T cell repertoires in COVID-19. Study details: Acute-phase and convalescent COVID-19 samples originated in the United States, Italy and Spain. Sample material is recorded as cDNA or gDNA derived from T cells, B-cell-depleted T cells, or PBMCs.

Authors' data handling: Cell counts per sample came from amplifying reference gene primers. TCRdb's table, derived via immunoSEQ multiplex PCR, lists solely in-frame clones and lacks some. That table furnishes V, J and clone size, whereas the DNA furnished D and trimming. The table has 200,000 to 250,000 clones, about three quarters seen once. The V segment lost 5 bases and the J segment 2 bases; nucleotides outside the gene matches: 7. CDR3 length equals 17 residues. Germline CDR1 SGHTA, CDR2 FQGNSA. Source material: peripheral blood. This sequence was found in a woman in her 70s with acute or convalescent COVID-19. J is TRBJ2-5 and V is TRBV7-2; 14 nucleotides match TRBD2. This chain's CDR3 is CASSPLGLAGVQETQYF. DNA for the CDR3: TGTGCCAGCAGCCCCCTGGGACTAGCGGGGGTACAAGAGACCCAGTACTTC.